This T cell receptor beta chain comes out of a study of blood T cells in healthy people across ages. By sample fraction, this clonotype is medium-sized. In terms of origin and age, donors were healthy Caucasian individuals from Russia aged about 6 to 95. Through a sample-barcoded 5' primer and a J-beta primer mix, a second PCR was run for roughly 7 to 11 cycles. TCRdb re-analysed the 5' RACE reads in MiXCR, keeping a single row per CDR3 protein. The data hold hundreds of thousands of distinct CDR3 sequences, with around two fifths observed a single time. Sequencing used blood. The receptor comes from a man older than 75 in good health.

CDR3 sequence (DNA): TGTGCCAGCAGTACGACAGGTTGTAGCTACACCTTC. Translation gives CASSTTGCSYTF. The chain joins TRBV6-5 to TRBJ1-2, with D maybe TRBD1 (6 bases). The V end was cut by 5 bases, the J end by 9 bases, with 13 bases between. The length of the CDR3 is 12 residues. Germline V lookup: CDR1 MNHEY, CDR2 SVGAGI.